Below are 7 T cell receptor beta chains sequenced from a single sample in a study of shared clonotypes between healthy human individuals. Sequencing was performed with immunoSEQ multiplex PCR; in TCRdb, only in-frame clones are kept and a portion is missing. The sample has about 2.1 million clones; roughly 93% are singletons. Positive CCR7 selection of CD45RO-negative cells yielded the naive CD8 cells, and terminally differentiated effector memory CD45RA+ cells were excluded. Sequencing input: naive CD8+ T cells from PBMCs. All receptors derive from a man younger than 30 in good health. Some clones in this sample may be carry-over from other donors' samples.

This sequence joins TRBV27 and TRBJ2-1; no reliable D call. This CDR3 is 16 amino acids long. The germline V gene has CDR1 MNHEY and CDR2 SMNVEV (reference sequence). The ends were cut back, 5 bases at V and 8 bases at J, with 22 bases in the middle. Written as DNA, the CDR3 is TGTGCCAGCAGTCCTCACTTGAGTGGGTCTCGGGATGAGCAGTTCTTC. It yields the protein CASSPHLSGSRDEQFF.

This clone has only one observation. This chain connects TRBV7-8 to TRBJ1-1, with D tentatively TRBD1 (5 bases). The CDR3 extends over 14 amino acids. CDR1 and CDR2 from the germline V gene are SGHVS and FQNEAQ. The V gene lost 5 bases and the J gene lost 6 bases, with 16 bases spanning the gap. CDR3 in amino acids: CASSPWRGMPEAFF. In nucleotides, the CDR3 is TGTGCCAGCAGCCCGTGGCGGGGGATGCCTGAAGCTTTCTTT.

The chain recombines TRBV4-1 with TRBJ2-3, with a possible D match to TRBD2 (6 bases). Between the trimmed V and J ends, which lost 5 bases and 2 bases, there was a span of 23 bases. The CDR3 is made up of 18 amino acids. Germline V gene data show CDR1 as MGHRA and CDR2 as YSYEKL. The CDR3 DNA is TGCGCCAGCAGCTTGGGCCTCTCCTTGGACTACATCACAGATACGCAGTATTTT. It is translated as CASSLGLSLDYITDTQYF.

V and J are TRBV27 and TRBJ1-4; TRBD1 aligns across 7 bases. J lost 3 bases, V lost 7 bases, and 5 bases had no gene match. CDR3 length: 14 residues. Per the germline V gene, CDR1 is MNHEY and CDR2 is SMNVEV (reference sequence). The CDR3 DNA follows: TGTGCCAGCAACAACAGGGGCCCTAATGAAAAACTGTTTTTT. Its protein product is CASNNRGPNEKLFF.

V usage is TRBV27 and J usage is TRBJ1-5, with D unclear. The V gene lost 7 bases and the J gene lost 5 bases, with 12 bases spanning the gap. CDR1 MNHEY and CDR2 SMNVEV come from the germline V gene (reference sequence). The CDR3 is made up of 13 amino acids. CDR3 bases: TGTGCCAGCACCAAAGGTCGGGATCAGCCCCAGCATTTT. Its protein product is CASTKGRDQPQHF.

DNA of the CDR3: TGCGCCAGCAGCTCCAGGACTTACACGGAGGAGGCTTTCTTT. Amino acids: CASSSRTYTEEAFF. The J gene is TRBJ1-1, the V gene TRBV5-1; D not certain. CDR3 size: 14 residues. The V gene's germline CDR1 is SGHRS and CDR2 YFSETQ. Trimming took 3 bases from V and 11 from J, leaving 20 bases between them.

J is TRBJ1-1 and V is TRBV27; a possible D gene is TRBD1 (5 bases). Trimming cost V 5 bases and J 0 bases, with 13 bases left between them. The CDR3 consists of 15 residues. Germline V gene data show CDR1 as MNHEY and CDR2 as SMNVEV (reference sequence). Here the CDR3 reads CASSRQYDMNTEAFF. In DNA, the CDR3 is TGTGCCAGCAGTCGACAGTATGACATGAACACTGAAGCTTTCTTT.